Shown below are 16 T cell receptor beta chains from a single sample sequenced in a study of vaccination effects on CD4 cells after COVID-19. The repertoire was sequenced with immunoSEQ multiplex PCR; TCRdb's copy has only in-frame clones and lacks some. This table has roughly 61,000 clones, 80% to 90% appearing once. Antigen-specific CD4+ T cells expanded by the ViraFEST assay with viral peptide pools were then sequenced. Culture proceeded for 9 to 11 days, and CD4+ T cells were then isolated. For these receptors, no antigen is known. The sequences come from CD4+ T cells from PBMCs cultured with HCoV-229E spike peptides, collected before COVID-19 vaccination. Every receptor here comes from a human donor who received a COVID-19 vaccine.

This clone has a handful of counts. J is TRBJ2-7 and V is TRBV5-1; D is perhaps TRBD2 (6 bases). This CDR3 comprises 14 residues. V was pared by 4 bases and J by 5 bases, with 16 bases between. Germline CDR1 and CDR2: SGHRS and YFSETQ. CDR3 protein: CASSHGDSGDEQYV. The CDR3 coding sequence is TGCGCCAGCAGCCATGGGGACTCGGGAGACGAGCAGTACGTC.

This chain links TRBV6-2 or TRBV6-3 with TRBJ1-2; no reliable D call. CDR1 is MNHEY, CDR2 SVGEGT, per germline. The CDR3 spans 13 residues. V lost 2 bases and J 8 bases, leaving 12 bases between the germline ends. The DNA for the CDR3 is TGTGCCAGCAGTTACGTCCTTATTGGAGGCTACACCTTC. This encodes CASSYVLIGGYTF.

This rearrangement joins TRBV7-8 to TRBJ1-5; D not resolved. V was trimmed by 1 base and J by 4 bases, leaving 11 bases between them. CDR1 is SGHVS and CDR2 is FQNEAQ in the germline V gene. CDR3 length: 15 amino acids. The CDR3 DNA sequence: TGTGCCAGCAGCTTAGGGGTGACGGATAATCAGCCCCAGCATTTT. Protein sequence: CASSLGVTDNQPQHF.

CDR3: CASSSRLTTNEKLFF. The CDR3 DNA sequence: TGTGCCAGCAGTTCCCGACTTACAACTAATGAAAAACTGTTTTTT. The chain is built from TRBV27 and TRBJ1-4; D not certain. V lost 4 bases to trimming and J lost 0 bases, with 9 bases between them. Per the germline V gene, CDR1 is MNHEY and CDR2 is SMNVEV (reference sequence). The CDR3 is made up of 15 amino acids. Drawing the rest from reference TRBV27 and TRBJ1-4, the complete variable domain is EAQVTQNPRYLITVTGKKLTVTCSQNMNHEYMSWYRQDPGLGLRQIYYSMNVEVTDKGDVPEGYKVSRKEKRNFPLILESPSPNQTSLYFCASSSRLTTNEKLFFGSGTQLSVL.

The rearrangement uses TRBV14 and TRBJ1-4; TRBD1 agrees at 11 bases. The ends lost 2 bases at V and 8 bases at J; junction bases unmatched: 13. Per the germline V gene, CDR1 is SGHDN and CDR2 is FVKESK. The CDR3 runs 18 residues. Here the CDR3 DNA reads TGTGCCAGCAGCCAAAATCAAGTAGCCGGGACAGGGGGAGAAAAACTGTTTTTT. Protein: CASSQNQVAGTGGEKLFF.

The chain employs TRBV6-5 and TRBJ2-2; D not certain. V lost 8 bases to trimming and J lost 2 bases, with 6 bases between them. The CDR3 runs 12 residues. Germline V lookup: CDR1 MNHEY, CDR2 SVGAGI. The CDR3 protein is CASGPNTGELFF. CDR3 nucleotide sequence: TGTGCCAGCGGGCCAAACACCGGGGAGCTGTTTTTT.

The V call is TRBV5-1, the J call TRBJ2-7, with D uncertain. V shed 1 base and J shed 4 bases, with 15 bases lying between them. The CDR3 has 15 residues. Germline V gene lookup returns CDR1 SGHRS and CDR2 YFSETQ. The CDR3 DNA sequence: TGCGCCAGCAGCTTGTTCCCGGGCGCTTCATACGAGCAGTACGTC. Protein: CASSLFPGASYEQYV.

The chain is built from TRBV11-2 and TRBJ2-3; 8 bases line up with TRBD2. In germline, CDR1 is SGHAT, CDR2 FQNNGV. The V gene end was trimmed by 2 bases and the J gene end by 3 bases; junction bases not matched to a gene: 10. The CDR3 loop spans 17 amino acids. CDR3 sequence (DNA): TGTGCCAGCAGCTTATCGACTAGCGCCCTTAGGACAGATACGCAGTATTTT. Translation: CASSLSTSALRTDTQYF.

The rearrangement joins TRBV9 to TRBJ2-2; D possibly corresponds to TRBD2 (5 bases). The V gene's germline CDR1 is SGDLS and CDR2 YYNGEE. Trimming pared 2 bases from V and 1 base from J, leaving 9 bases between. This CDR3 is built from 15 residues. In nucleotides, the CDR3 is TGTGCCAGCAGCGTCGGGGTGGGGAACACCGGGGAGCTGTTTTTT. Encoded protein: CASSVGVGNTGELFF.

This clone has a handful of counts. This chain joins TRBV4-1 and TRBJ1-1; 7 bases line up with TRBD1. V dropped 3 bases and J dropped 3; count of bases not matched to a gene: 10. Germline assignment: CDR1 MGHRA and CDR2 YSYEKL. This CDR3 comprises 16 residues. The CDR3 loop is CASSHLGRDRHTEAFF. The DNA of the CDR3 is TGCGCCAGCAGCCACCTAGGCCGGGACAGACACACTGAAGCTTTCTTT.

The chain links TRBV7-8 to TRBJ2-6; D could derive from TRBD1 or TRBD2 (5 bases each). V dropped 1 base and J dropped 0 bases, with 13 bases sitting between them. The CDR3 consists of 18 residues. Per germline, CDR1 SGHVS and CDR2 FQNEAQ. CDR3 in DNA: TGTGCCAGCAGCTTAGTTTGGGGGTCGATCTCTGGGGCCAACGTCCTGACTTTC. Protein product: CASSLVWGSISGANVLTF.

The CDR3 DNA follows: TGTGCCAGCAGCCTAGGGACAGTAGGCTACGAGCAGTACGTC. Encoded protein: CASSLGTVGYEQYV. This sequence joins TRBV11-2 and TRBJ2-7; 7 nucleotides match TRBD1. Per the germline V gene, CDR1 is SGHAT and CDR2 is FQNNGV. CDR3 size: 14 residues. V was pared by 5 bases and J by 3 bases, with 7 bases of the junction left unmatched.

This clone showed up just a few times. The chain recombines TRBV5-1 with TRBJ2-1, with 14 bases matching TRBD2. After removal of 4 bases from V and 4 bases from J, the junction contained 4 bases not matched to a gene. The CDR3 has 16 residues. The germline CDR1 and CDR2 sequences are SGHRS and YFSETQ. The CDR3 spells CASSLTSGGAYNEQFF. The DNA for the CDR3 is TGCGCCAGCAGCCTGACTAGCGGGGGGGCATACAATGAGCAGTTCTTC.

This clone appeared once. This sequence joins TRBV6-5 and TRBJ1-1; unclear D gene. Per the germline V gene, CDR1 is MNHEY and CDR2 is SVGAGI. V was trimmed by 7 bases and J by 1 base, leaving 16 bases between them. CDR3 length: 15 amino acids. CDR3 sequence: CASTDGRTANTEAFF. The CDR3 nucleotides read TGTGCCAGCACCGACGGAAGGACGGCGAACACTGAAGCTTTCTTT.

The rearrangement uses TRBV19 and TRBJ2-5; D is unclear. The CDR3 has 13 residues. The germline V and J ends were trimmed by 2 bases and 5 bases, with 9 bases remaining between them. Per the germline V gene, CDR1 is LNHDA and CDR2 is SQIVND (reference sequence). CDR3 coding DNA: TGTGCCAGTAGTATACGCGGACCCGAGACCCAGTACTTC. Its protein product is CASSIRGPETQYF.

This rearrangement joins TRBV7-8 to TRBJ1-3; TRBD1 is a possible D gene (6 bases). The V end was cut by 5 bases, the J end by 0 bases, with 11 bases between. Germline V gene lookup returns CDR1 SGHVS and CDR2 FQNEAQ. This CDR3 has 15 amino acids. CDR3 in DNA: TGTGCCAGCAGCCCCCGGACAGTCTCTGGAAACACCATATATTTT. Its protein is CASSPRTVSGNTIYF.